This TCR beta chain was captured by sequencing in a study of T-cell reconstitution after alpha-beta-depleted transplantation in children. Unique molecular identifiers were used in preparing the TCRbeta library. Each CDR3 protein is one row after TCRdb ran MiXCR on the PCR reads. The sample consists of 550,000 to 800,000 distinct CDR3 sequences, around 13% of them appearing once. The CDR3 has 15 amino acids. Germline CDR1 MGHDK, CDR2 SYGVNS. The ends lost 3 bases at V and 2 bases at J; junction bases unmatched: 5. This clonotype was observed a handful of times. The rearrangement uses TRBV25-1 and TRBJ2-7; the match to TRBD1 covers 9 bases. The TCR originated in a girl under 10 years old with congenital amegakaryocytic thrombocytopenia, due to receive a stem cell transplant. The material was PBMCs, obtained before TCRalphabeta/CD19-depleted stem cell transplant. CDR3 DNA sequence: TGTGCCAGCAGTGATCGCGGGACAGGGACCTACGAGCAGTACTTC. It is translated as CASSDRGTGTYEQYF.